This T cell receptor beta chain comes out of a study of T-cell memory formation after mild COVID-19. V shed 4 bases and J shed 4 bases, with 10 bases lying between them. The CDR3 is 13 residues long. The germline V gene has CDR1 SGHDN and CDR2 FVKESK. Each CDR3 protein gets one entry after TCRdb re-called the 5' RACE reads with MiXCR. The sample records around 420,000 distinct CDR3 sequences, around 24% being singletons. This clonotype was seen more than once but under ten times. Sequencing was carried out using PBMCs or a T cell subset sorted from them (not recorded which). The genes are TRBV14 and TRBJ1-1; possible D gene TRBD1, 6 bases. The receptor was isolated from an adult woman who had mild COVID-19 (a few samples of this study predate the infection). Cell type and time point are not known. The CDR3 region is CASSPQGTTEAFF. The CDR3 DNA follows: TGTGCCAGCAGCCCGCAGGGGACCACTGAAGCTTTCTTT.